The T cell receptor beta chain described here comes from a study of T cell responses to AZD1222 COVID-19 vaccine. Broader study findings: There were repertoire samples only from the period after the peak T cell response. Mostly white British, mostly female donors; authors suggested clonal diversity may be underestimated.

Germline CDR1 is LGHDT and CDR2 is YNNKEL (reference sequence). With 1 base removed from V and 6 bases from J, the gap between germline ends came to 12 bases. This CDR3 is 14 amino acids long. A remark on this clone: The antigen remains undetermined.

Sequenced by immunoSEQ multiplex PCR; TCRdb stores in-frame clones only, minus some. The sample holds approximately 190,000 clones, around 90% seen once. The sample consisted of peripheral blood, taken 28 days after the second dose of the MenACWY control vaccine. The receptor was isolated from an adult who received the MenACWY meningococcal vaccine as a control. J is TRBJ1-1 and V is TRBV3-1 (or the pseudogene TRBV3-2); no clear D. The CDR3 loop is CASSQVPTNAEAFF. In nucleotides, the CDR3 is TGTGCCAGCAGCCAAGTGCCCACTAACGCTGAAGCTTTCTTT.